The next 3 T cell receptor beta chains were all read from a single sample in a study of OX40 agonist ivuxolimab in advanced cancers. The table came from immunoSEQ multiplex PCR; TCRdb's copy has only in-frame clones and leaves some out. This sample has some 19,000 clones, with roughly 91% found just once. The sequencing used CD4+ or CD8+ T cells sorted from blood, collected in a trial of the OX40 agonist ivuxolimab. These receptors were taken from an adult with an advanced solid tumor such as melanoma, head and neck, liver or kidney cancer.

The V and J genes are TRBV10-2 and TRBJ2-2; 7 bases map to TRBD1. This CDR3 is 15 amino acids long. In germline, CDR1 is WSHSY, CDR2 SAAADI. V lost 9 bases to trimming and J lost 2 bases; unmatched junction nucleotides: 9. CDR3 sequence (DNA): TGCGCCAGTCTTTCAGGACAGGCCAACACCGGGGAGCTGTTTTTT. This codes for CASLSGQANTGELFF.

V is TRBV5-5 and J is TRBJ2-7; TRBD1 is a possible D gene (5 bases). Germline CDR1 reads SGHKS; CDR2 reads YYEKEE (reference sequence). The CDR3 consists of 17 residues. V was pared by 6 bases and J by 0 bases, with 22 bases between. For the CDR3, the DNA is TGTGCCAGCAACGCCCCTGGAAGGGGCTTCAACTCCTACGAGCAGTACTTC. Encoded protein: CASNAPGRGFNSYEQYF. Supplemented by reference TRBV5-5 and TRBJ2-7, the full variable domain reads DAGVTQSPTHLIKTRGQQVTLRCSPISGHKSVSWYQQVLGQGPQFIFQYYEKEERGRGNFPDRFSARQFPNYSSELNVNALLLGDSALYLCASNAPGRGFNSYEQYFGPGTRLTVT.

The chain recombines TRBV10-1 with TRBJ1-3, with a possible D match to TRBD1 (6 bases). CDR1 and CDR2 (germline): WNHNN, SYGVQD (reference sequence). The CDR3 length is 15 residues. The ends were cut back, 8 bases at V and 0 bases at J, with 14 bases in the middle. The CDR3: CASSQGSGSGNTIYF. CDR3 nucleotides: TGCGCCAGCTCACAGGGCTCAGGCTCTGGAAACACCATATATTTT.